This paragraph reports one TCR beta chain. Assay: immunoSEQ multiplex PCR; the TCRdb copy retains only in-frame clones and omits some. Among 100,000 to 150,000 clones listed, 75% to 95% were seen once. The entry originates in a study of control samples from healthy donors and cancer patients. V lost 5 bases and J lost 8, with 18 bases in between. Germline V gene data show CDR1 as KGHSH and CDR2 as LQKENI. The CDR3 runs 15 residues. The clonotype comes from a man between 35 and 55 years old in good health. Material: blood. This chain uses TRBV18 with TRBJ1-4, with D tentatively TRBD1 (5 bases). In nucleotides, the CDR3 is TGTGCCAGCTCATCGGATCAGGGAGGGTTGGAAAAACTGTTTTTT. It translates to CASSSDQGGLEKLFF.